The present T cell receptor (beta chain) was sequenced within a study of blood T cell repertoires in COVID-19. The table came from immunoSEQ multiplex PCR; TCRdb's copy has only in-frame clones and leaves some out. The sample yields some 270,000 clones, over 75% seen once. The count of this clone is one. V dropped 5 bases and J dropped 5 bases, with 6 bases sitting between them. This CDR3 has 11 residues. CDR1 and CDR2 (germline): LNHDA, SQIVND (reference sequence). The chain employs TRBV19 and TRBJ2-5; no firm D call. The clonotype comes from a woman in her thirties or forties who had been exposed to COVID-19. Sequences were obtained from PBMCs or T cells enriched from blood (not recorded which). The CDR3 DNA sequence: TGTGCCAGTAGTCTTGAGGAGACCCAGTACTTC. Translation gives CASSLEETQYF.